Presented here are 5 T cell receptor beta chains from one specimen sequenced in a study of glioma-infiltrating T cells. Using RNA template, CDR3s of TCR alpha and beta were amplified with iRepertoire arm-PCR. TCRdb re-analysed the multiplex PCR reads in MiXCR, keeping a single row per CDR3 protein. Altogether a few hundred thousand distinct CDR3 sequences are present, 41% being singletons, with the ten largest covering around 13%. The sequencing sample was made of glioma tissue, nonneoplastic brain tissue, or PBMCs (not recorded which). Receptor source: a human donor with low-grade glioma or glioblastoma, undergoing nonglioma brain surgery, or in good health (not recorded which).

With respect to this clonotype: One junction end does not reproduce the germline sequence, and a read error may be involved. The V and J genes are TRBV4-3 and TRBJ2-1; D ambiguous. Germline CDR1 LGHNA, CDR2 YSLEER. The CDR3 contains 15 residues. In DNA form, the CDR3 reads TGCGCCAGCAGCCAAGATTTCCCCCCGGGTCGTGAGCAGCTCTTC. Protein product: CASSQDFPPGREQLF.

As for this clonotype: A read error is possible here, since a much larger clone lies one base away. The chain employs TRBV20-1 and TRBJ1-5; TRBD1 might be the D (5 bases). Trimming removed 4 bases at V and 3 bases at J, with 10 bases between. The CDR3 extends over 13 amino acids. Germline V lookup: CDR1 DFQATT, CDR2 SNEGSKA (reference sequence). Here the CDR3 DNA reads TGCAGTGCTACCAGGGCTCTCAATCAGCCCCAGCATTTT. Translating it yields CSATRALNQPQHF.

The rearrangement uses TRBV11-2 and TRBJ2-1, with D possibly being TRBD1 (6 bases). This CDR3 region has 13 residues. Germline CDR1 and CDR2: SGHAT and FQNNGV. V lost 2 bases and J lost 8, with 10 bases in between. In DNA, the CDR3 is TGTGCCAGCAGCTTAAACAGGGTCTATGAGCAGTTCTTC. Protein sequence: CASSLNRVYEQFF.

This clonotype was counted at least ten times. CDR3 nucleotide sequence: TGTGCCAGCAGTTACTCAAAGTTCTCGTCTGGGGCCAACGTCCTGACTTTC. It yields the protein CASSYSKFSSGANVLTF. The rearrangement joins TRBV6-5 to TRBJ2-6; D gene uncertain. Germline loops: CDR1 MNHEY, CDR2 SVGAGI. The CDR3 runs to 17 residues. The ends were cut back, 0 bases at V and 1 base at J, with 10 bases in the middle.

CDR3 DNA sequence: TGCGCCAGCAGCCAAGGGCTAGGCAAGGAGACCCAGTACTTC. This encodes CASSQGLGKETQYF. The chain links TRBV4-1 to TRBJ2-5; D is uncertain. V shed 1 base and J shed 5 bases, with 11 bases lying between them. Per the germline V gene, CDR1 is MGHRA and CDR2 is YSYEKL. The CDR3 has 14 amino acids.